This T cell receptor beta chain was identified in a study of T-cell reconstitution after alpha-beta-depleted transplantation in children. CDR1 DFQATT and CDR2 SNEGSKA come from the germline V gene (reference sequence). V shed 3 bases and J shed 1 base, with 7 bases lying between them. This CDR3 is 13 amino acids long. Preparing the TCRbeta library involved the use of unique molecular identifiers. Using its own MiXCR run on the PCR reads, TCRdb lists one record per CDR3 protein. The table shows almost 400,000 distinct CDR3 sequences, with around 20% occurring only once. This clonotype was seen many times.

This sequence originates from a human donor who donated a stem cell graft to a child with acute myeloid leukemia. The sequenced sample was PBMCs from the stem cell graft donor, obtained from the stem cell graft. This chain links TRBV20-1 with TRBJ1-5; D perhaps matches TRBD1 (5 bases). The CDR3 reads CSARRDSNQPQHF. Written as DNA, the CDR3 is TGCAGTGCTAGGCGGGACAGCAATCAGCCCCAGCATTTT.